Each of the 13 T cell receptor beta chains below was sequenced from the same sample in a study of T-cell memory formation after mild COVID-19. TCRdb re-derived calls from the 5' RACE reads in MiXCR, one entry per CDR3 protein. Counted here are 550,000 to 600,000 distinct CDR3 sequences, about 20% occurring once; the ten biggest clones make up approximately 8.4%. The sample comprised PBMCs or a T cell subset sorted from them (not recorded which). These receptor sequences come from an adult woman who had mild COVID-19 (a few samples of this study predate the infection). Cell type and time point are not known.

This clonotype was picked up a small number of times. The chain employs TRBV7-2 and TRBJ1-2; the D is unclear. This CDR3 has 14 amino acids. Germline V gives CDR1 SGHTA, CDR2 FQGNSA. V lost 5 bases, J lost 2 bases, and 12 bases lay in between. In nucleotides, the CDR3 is TGTGCCAGCAGCATTCCTGAGGAGAACTATGGCTACACCTTC. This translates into CASSIPEENYGYTF.

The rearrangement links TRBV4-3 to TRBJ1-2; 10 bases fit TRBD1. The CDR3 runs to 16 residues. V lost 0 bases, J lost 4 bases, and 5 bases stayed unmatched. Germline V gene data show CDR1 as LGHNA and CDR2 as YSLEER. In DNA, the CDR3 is TGCGCCAGCAGCCAAGAGGACAGGGGGTATACCTATGGCTACACCTTC. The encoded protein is CASSQEDRGYTYGYTF.

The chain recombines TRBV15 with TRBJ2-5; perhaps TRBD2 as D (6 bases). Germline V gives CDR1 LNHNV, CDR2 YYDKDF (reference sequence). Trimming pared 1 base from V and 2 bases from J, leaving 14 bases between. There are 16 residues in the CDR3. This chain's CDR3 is CATSRGHPAGQETQYF. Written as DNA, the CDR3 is TGTGCCACCAGCAGAGGACACCCTGCGGGACAAGAGACCCAGTACTTC.

The CDR3 reads CASSASGTGNEKLFF. The CDR3 DNA follows: TGTGCCAGCAGCGCATCCGGGACAGGGAATGAAAAACTGTTTTTT. V gene TRBV5-6 combines with J gene TRBJ1-4; 9 positions match TRBD1. The CDR3 contains 15 residues. The V gene end was trimmed by 4 bases and the J gene end by 5 bases; junction bases not matched to a gene: 6. Germline loops: CDR1 SGHDT, CDR2 YYEEEE.

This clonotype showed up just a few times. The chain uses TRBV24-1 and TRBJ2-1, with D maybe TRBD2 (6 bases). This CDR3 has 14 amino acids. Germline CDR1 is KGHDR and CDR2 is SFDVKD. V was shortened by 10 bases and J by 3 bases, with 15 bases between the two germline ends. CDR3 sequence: CATAGGMDYNEQFF. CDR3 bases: TGTGCCACGGCGGGCGGGATGGACTACAATGAGCAGTTCTTC.

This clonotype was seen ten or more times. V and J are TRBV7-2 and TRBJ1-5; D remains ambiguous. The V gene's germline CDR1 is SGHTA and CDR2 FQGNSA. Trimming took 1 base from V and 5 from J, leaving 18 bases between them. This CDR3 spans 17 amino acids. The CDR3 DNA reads TGTGCCAGCAGCTTAGACCACCCACCCAAGGGTTATCAGCCCCAGCATTTT. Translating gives CASSLDHPPKGYQPQHF.

Here the CDR3 reads CASRGQPNTEAFF. As DNA, the CDR3 is TGTGCCAGCAGGGGACAGCCGAACACTGAAGCTTTCTTT. This chain links TRBV2 with TRBJ1-1, with 7 nucleotides matching TRBD1. The length of the CDR3 is 13 residues. After removal of 6 bases from V and 1 base from J, the junction contained 2 bases not matched to a gene. Germline V CDR1 and CDR2: SNHLY, FYNNEI.

As DNA, the CDR3 is TGTGCCAGCAGCCAAGAATTCACCGGGACTAGCGGGAATGTTTCCTACAATGAGCAGTTCTTC. Its translation: CASSQEFTGTSGNVSYNEQFF. This sequence joins TRBV21-1 and TRBJ2-1; the D call TRBD2 from the table was never checked on the DNA. TRBV21-1 is termed a pseudogene. This CDR3 comprises 21 residues.

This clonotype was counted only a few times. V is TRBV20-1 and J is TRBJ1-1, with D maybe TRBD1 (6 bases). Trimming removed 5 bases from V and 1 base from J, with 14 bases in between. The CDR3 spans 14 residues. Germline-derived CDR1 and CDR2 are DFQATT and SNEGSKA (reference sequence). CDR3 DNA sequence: TGCAGTGCTTCTCGGACAGCCCGGAACACTGAAGCTTTCTTT. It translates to CSASRTARNTEAFF.

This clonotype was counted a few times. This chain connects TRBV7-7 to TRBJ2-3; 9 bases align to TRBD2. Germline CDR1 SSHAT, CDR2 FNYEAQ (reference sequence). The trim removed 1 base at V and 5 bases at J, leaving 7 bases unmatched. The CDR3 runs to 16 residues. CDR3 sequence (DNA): TGTGCCAGCAGCTTAGGTAGCGGGGGATTTGGAGATACGCAGTATTTT. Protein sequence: CASSLGSGGFGDTQYF. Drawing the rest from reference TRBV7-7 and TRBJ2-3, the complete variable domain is GAGVSQSPRYKVTKRGQDVTLRCDPISSHATLYWYQQALGQGPEFLTYFNYEAQPDKSGLPSDRFSAERPEGSISTLTIQRTEQRDSAMYRCASSLGSGGFGDTQYFGPGTRLTVL.

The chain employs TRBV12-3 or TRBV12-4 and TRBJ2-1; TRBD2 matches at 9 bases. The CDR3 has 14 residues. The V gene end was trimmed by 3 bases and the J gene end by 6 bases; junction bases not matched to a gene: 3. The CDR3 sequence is CASSFSGSGNEQFF. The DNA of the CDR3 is TGTGCCAGCAGTTTTAGCGGGAGCGGCAATGAGCAGTTCTTC.

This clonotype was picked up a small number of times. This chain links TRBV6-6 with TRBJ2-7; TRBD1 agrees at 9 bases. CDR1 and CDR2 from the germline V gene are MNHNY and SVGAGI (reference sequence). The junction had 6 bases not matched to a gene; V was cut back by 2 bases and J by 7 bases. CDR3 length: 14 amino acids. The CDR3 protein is CASSYQTGGREQYF. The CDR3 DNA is TGTGCCAGCAGTTACCAAACAGGGGGCCGGGAGCAGTACTTC.

The CDR3 DNA reads TGCGCCAGCAGCTTGGCGGTTCAGGGGAGAGGCTACACCTTC. It specifies CASSLAVQGRGYTF. The chain employs TRBV5-1 and TRBJ1-2; a possible D gene is TRBD1 (6 bases). The CDR3 runs 14 residues. The ends were cut back, 0 bases at V and 8 bases at J, with 14 bases in the middle. Germline lookup yields CDR1 SGHRS and CDR2 YFSETQ.